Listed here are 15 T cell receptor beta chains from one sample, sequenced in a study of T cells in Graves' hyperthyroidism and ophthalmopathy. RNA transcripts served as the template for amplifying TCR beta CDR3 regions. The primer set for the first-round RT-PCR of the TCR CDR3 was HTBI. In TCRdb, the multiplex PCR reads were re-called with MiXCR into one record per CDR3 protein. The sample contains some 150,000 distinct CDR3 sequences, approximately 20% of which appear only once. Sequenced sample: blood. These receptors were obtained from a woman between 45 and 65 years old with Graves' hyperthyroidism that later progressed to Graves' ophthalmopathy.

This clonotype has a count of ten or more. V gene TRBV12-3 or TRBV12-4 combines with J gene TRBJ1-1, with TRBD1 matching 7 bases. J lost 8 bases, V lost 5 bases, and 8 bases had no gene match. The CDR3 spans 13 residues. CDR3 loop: CASSPRQGMEAFF. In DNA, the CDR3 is TGTGCCAGCAGTCCCAGACAGGGTATGGAAGCTTTCTTT.

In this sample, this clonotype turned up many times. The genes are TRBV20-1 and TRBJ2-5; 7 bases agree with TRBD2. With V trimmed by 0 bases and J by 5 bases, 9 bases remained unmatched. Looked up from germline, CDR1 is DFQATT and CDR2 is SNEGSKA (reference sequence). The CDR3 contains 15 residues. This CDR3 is CSARDGRGIEETQYF. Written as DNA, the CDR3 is TGCAGTGCTAGAGATGGGAGGGGAATAGAGGAGACCCAGTACTTC.

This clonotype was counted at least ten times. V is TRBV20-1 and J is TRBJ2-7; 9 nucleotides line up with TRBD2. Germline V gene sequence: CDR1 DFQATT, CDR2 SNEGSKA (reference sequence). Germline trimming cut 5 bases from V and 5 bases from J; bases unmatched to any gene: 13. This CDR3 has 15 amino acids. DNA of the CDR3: TGCAGTGCTTTTACACAGAGCGGGAGGAACGACGAGCAGTACTTC. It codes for CSAFTQSGRNDEQYF.

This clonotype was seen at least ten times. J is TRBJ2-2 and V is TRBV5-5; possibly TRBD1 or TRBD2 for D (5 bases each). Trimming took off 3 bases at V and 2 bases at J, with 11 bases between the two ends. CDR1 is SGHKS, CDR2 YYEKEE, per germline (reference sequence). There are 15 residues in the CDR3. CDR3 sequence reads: CASSWGPRNTGELFF. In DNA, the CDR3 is TGTGCCAGCAGCTGGGGACCCAGAAACACCGGGGAGCTGTTTTTT.

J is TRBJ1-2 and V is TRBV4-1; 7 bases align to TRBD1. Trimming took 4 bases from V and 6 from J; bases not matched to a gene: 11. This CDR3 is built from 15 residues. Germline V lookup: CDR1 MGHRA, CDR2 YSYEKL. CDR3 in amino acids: CASSRGQTAMDGYTF. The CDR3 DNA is TGCGCCAGCAGCCGGGGACAGACCGCGATGGATGGCTACACCTTC.

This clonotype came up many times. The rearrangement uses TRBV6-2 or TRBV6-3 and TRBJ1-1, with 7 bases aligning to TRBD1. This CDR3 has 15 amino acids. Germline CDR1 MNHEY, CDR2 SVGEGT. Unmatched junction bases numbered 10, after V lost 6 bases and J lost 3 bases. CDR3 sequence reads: CASRIGGARDTEAFF. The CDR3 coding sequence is TGTGCCAGCAGGATAGGGGGCGCAAGGGACACTGAAGCTTTCTTT.

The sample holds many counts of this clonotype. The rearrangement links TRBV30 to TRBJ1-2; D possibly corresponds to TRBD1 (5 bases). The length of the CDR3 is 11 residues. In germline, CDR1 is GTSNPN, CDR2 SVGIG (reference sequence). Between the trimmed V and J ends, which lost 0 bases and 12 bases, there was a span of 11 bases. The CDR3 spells CAWSVRGIHTF. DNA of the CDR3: TGTGCCTGGAGTGTACGGGGGATTCACACCTTC.

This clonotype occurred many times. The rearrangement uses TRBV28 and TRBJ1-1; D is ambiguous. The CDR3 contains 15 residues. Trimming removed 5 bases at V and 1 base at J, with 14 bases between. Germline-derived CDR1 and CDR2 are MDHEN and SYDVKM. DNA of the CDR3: TGTGCCAGCAGTCCTTACACGCCGCAGAACACTGAAGCTTTCTTT. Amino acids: CASSPYTPQNTEAFF.

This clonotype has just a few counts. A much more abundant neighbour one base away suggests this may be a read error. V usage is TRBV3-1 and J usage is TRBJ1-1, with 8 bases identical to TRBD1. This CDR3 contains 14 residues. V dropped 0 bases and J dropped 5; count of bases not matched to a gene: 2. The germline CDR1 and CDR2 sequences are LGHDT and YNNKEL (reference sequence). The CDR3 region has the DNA TGTGCCAGCAGCCAAGAGACAGGGGTTACTGAAGCTTTCTTT. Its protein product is CASSQETGVTEAFF.

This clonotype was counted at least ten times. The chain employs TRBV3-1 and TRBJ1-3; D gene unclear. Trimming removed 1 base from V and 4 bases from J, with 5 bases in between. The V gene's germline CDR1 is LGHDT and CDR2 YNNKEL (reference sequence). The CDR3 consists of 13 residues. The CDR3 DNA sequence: TGTGCCAGCAGCCAAGTTAGGGGAAACACCATATATTTT. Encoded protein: CASSQVRGNTIYF.

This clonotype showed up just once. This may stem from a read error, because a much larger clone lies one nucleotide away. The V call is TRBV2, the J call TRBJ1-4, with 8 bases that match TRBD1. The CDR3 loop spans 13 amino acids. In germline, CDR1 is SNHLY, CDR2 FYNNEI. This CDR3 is CVSSTGGDEKLFF. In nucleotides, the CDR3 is TGTGTCAGCAGTACAGGGGGAGACGAAAAACTGTTTTTT.

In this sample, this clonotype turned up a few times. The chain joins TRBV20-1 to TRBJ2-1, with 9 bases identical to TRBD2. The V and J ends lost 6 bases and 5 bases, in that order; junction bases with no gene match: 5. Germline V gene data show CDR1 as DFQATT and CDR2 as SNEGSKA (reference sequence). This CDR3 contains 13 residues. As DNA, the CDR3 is TGCAGTGCCATTAGCGGGAGAAACAATGAGCAGTTCTTC. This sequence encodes CSAISGRNNEQFF.

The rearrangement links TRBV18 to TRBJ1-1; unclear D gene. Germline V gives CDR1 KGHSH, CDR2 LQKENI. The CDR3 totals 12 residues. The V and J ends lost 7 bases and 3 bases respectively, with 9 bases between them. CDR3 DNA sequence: TGTGCCAGCTTGGGGTCAGACACTGAAGCTTTCTTT. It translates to CASLGSDTEAFF.

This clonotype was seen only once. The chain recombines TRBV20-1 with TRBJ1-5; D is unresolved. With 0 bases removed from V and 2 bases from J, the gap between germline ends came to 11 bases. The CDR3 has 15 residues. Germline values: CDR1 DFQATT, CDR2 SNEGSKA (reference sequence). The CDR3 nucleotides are TGCAGTGCTAGAGAAATACAGATGGGCAATCAGCCCCAGCATTTT. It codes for CSAREIQMGNQPQHF.

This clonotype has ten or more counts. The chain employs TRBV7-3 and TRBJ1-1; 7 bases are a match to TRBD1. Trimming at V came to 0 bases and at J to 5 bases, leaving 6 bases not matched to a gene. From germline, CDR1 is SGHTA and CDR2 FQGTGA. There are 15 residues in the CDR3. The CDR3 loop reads CASSLTKQGETEAFF. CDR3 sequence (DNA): TGTGCCAGCAGCTTAACTAAGCAGGGGGAAACTGAAGCTTTCTTT.